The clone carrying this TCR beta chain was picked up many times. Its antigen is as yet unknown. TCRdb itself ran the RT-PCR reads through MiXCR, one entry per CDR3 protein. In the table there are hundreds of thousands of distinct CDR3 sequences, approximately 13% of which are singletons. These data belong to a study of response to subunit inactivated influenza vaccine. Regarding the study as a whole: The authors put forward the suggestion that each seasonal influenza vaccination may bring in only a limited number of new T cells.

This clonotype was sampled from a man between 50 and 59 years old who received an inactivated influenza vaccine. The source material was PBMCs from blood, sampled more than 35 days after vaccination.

The CDR3 coding sequence is TGCAGTGCAAGCTACAATGAGCAGTTCTTC. Protein: CSASYNEQFF. The V and J genes are TRBV20-1 and TRBJ2-1, with D unresolved. Germline loops: CDR1 DFQATT, CDR2 SNEGSKA (reference sequence). The CDR3 totals 10 residues. Trimming took 6 bases from V and 3 from J, leaving 3 bases between them.